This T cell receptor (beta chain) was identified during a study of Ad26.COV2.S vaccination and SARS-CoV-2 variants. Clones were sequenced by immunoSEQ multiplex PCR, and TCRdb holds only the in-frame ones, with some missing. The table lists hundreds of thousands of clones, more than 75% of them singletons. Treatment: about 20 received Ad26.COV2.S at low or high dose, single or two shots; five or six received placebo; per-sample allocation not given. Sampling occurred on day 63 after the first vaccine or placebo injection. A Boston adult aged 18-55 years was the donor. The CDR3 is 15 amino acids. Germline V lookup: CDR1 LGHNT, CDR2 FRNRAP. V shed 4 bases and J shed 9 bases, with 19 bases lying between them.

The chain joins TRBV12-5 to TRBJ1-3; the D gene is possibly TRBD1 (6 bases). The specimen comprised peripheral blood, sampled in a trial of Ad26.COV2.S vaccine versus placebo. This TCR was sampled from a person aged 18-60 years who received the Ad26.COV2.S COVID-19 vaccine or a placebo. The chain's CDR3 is CASGSNRESTRTIYF. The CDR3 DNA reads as TGTGCTAGTGGTTCGAACAGGGAAAGCACACGCACCATATATTTT.